This T cell receptor beta chain was found in a study of blood T cell repertoires in COVID-19. About the study: Samples came from the United States, Italy and Spain, spanning acute and convalescent COVID-19. T cells, B-cell-depleted T cells, or PBMCs supplied cDNA or gDNA.

The CDR3 runs to 11 residues. Per germline, CDR1 DFQATT and CDR2 SNEGSKA (reference sequence). The V gene lost 6 bases and the J gene lost 9 bases, with 14 bases spanning the gap. Original data processing: Estimated nucleated cell counts came from reference gene primer amplification. Method: immunoSEQ multiplex PCR; TCRdb's copy keeps in-frame clones and lacks some. The V and J calls and clone size come from that table; D and trimming were worked out from the DNA. The sample holds some 140,000 clones, about nine tenths seen once. The V call is TRBV20-1, the J call TRBJ1-1; unclear D gene. Sequences were obtained from peripheral blood. The receptor's source is a man over 45 with active COVID-19. DNA for the CDR3: TGCAGTGCCGCAGGAGGTCTGAAAGCTTTCTTT. Encoded protein: CSAAGGLKAFF.